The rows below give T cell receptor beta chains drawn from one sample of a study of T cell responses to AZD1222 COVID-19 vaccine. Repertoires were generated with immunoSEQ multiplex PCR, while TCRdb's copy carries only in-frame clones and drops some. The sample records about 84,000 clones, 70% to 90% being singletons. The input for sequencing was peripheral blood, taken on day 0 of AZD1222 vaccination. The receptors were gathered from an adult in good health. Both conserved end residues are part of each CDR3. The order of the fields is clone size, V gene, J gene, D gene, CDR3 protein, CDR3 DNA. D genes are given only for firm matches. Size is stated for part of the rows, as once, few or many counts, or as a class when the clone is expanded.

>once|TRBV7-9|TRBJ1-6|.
CASSLIPQAQALHF
TGTGCCAGCAGCTTAATCCCACAGGCGCAAGCCCTCCACTTT
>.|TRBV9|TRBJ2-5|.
CASSVSGRAETQYF
TGTGCCAGCAGCGTCTCAGGGCGGGCAGAGACCCAGTACTTC
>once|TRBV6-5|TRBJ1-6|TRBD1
CASSPEGQYNSPLHF
TGTGCCAGCAGTCCCGAGGGACAGTATAATTCACCCCTCCACTTT
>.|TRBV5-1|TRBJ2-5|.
CASSLALYPSFGTQYF
TGCGCCAGCAGCTTGGCCCTCTACCCCTCTTTCGGGACCCAGTACTTC
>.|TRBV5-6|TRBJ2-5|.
CASSPRDLGRETQYF
TGTGCCAGCAGCCCCCGGGACCTGGGGAGGGAGACCCAGTACTTC
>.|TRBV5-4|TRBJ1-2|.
CASSRNQDGPYGYTF
TGTGCCAGCAGCAGGAACCAAGACGGGCCCTATGGCTACACCTTC
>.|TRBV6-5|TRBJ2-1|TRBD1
CASRGQGRINEQFF
TGTGCCAGCAGGGGACAGGGGAGGATAAATGAGCAGTTCTTC
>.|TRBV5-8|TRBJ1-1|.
CASSPSAYRLGTEAFF
TGTGCCAGCAGCCCGTCGGCTTATCGACTAGGAACTGAAGCTTTCTTT
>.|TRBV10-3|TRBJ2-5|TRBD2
CAISGGGLQETQYF
TGTGCCATCAGTGGGGGGGGATTGCAAGAGACCCAGTACTTC
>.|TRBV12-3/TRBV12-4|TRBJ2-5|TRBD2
CASGTSGSETQYF
TGTGCCAGCGGGACTAGCGGGAGTGAGACCCAGTACTTC
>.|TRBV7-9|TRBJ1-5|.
CASSPDMGQPQHF
TGTGCCAGCAGCCCGGACATGGGGCAGCCCCAGCATTTT
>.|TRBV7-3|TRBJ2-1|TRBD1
CASSLTAGTGYNEQFF
TGTGCCAGCAGCTTAACCGCCGGGACAGGATACAATGAGCAGTTCTTC
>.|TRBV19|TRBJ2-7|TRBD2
CASKGEASGRDEQYF
TGTGCCAGTAAGGGCGAAGCTAGCGGGAGAGACGAGCAGTACTTC
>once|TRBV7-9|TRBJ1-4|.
CASSSRDLATNEKLFF
TGTGCCAGCAGCTCCAGGGACCTTGCAACTAATGAAAAACTGTTTTTT
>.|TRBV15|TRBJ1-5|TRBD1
CATSNDRGHQPQHF
TGTGCCACCAGCAACGACAGGGGGCATCAGCCCCAGCATTTT